This T cell receptor beta chain originates from a study of blood T cell repertoires in COVID-19. Study overall: Whether acute or convalescent, the COVID-19 samples came from the United States, Italy and Spain. T cells, B-cell-depleted T cells, or PBMCs provided the cDNA or gDNA that served as material.

Per the study methods: For nucleated cells, counts were estimated from reference gene primer amplification. This table comes from immunoSEQ multiplex PCR, and its TCRdb copy is limited to in-frame clones, with some not included. V, J and clone size were drawn from that table, and D and trimming were deduced from the DNA. The sample lists almost 400,000 clones, around 89% occurring once. The CDR3 covers 13 residues. Germline V CDR1 and CDR2: ENHRY, SYGVKD. Trimming left V 5 bases short and J 4 bases short, with 11 bases between. This clonotype was obtained from a woman in her 30s with acute COVID-19. The sample comprised PBMCs or T cells enriched from blood (not recorded which). This rearrangement joins TRBV10-3 to TRBJ1-1; D not certain. Written as DNA, the CDR3 is TGTGCCATCAGTCTCGAGGAGGGCACTGAAGCTTTCTTT. Protein sequence: CAISLEEGTEAFF.